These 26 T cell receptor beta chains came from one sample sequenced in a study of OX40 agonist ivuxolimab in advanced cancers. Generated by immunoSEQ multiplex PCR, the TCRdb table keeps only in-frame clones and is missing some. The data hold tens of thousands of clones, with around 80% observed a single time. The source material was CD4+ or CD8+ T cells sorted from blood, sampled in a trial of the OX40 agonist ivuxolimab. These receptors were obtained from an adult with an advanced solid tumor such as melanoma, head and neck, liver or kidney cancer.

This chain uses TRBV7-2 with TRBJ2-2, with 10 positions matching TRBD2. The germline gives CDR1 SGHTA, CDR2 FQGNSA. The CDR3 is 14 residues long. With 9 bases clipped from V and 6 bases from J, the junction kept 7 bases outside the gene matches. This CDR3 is CASRAGGRPGELFF. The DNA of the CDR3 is TGTGCCAGTCGAGCGGGAGGGCGTCCCGGGGAGCTGTTTTTT.

The CDR3 sequence: CASSPRVGSYNEQFF. CDR3 in DNA: TGTGCCAGCAGCCCCCGGGTAGGGTCCTACAATGAGCAGTTCTTC. The V and J genes are TRBV7-8 and TRBJ2-1; no definite D call. This CDR3 has 15 residues. Germline lookup yields CDR1 SGHVS and CDR2 FQNEAQ. Trimming cost V 5 bases and J 1 base, with 12 bases left between them.

The CDR3: CASSPGGVQTEAFF. CDR3 DNA sequence: TGTGCCAGCAGCCCAGGCGGGGTTCAAACTGAAGCTTTCTTT. The chain employs TRBV11-2 and TRBJ1-1; the D is unclear. CDR1 and CDR2 (germline): SGHAT, FQNNGV. V was pared by 5 bases and J by 5 bases, with 15 bases between. This CDR3 is 14 amino acids long.

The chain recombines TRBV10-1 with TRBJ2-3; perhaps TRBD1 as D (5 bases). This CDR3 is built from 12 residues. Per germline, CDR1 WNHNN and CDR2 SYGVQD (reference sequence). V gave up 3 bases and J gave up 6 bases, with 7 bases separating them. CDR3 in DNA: TGCGCCAGCAGTGAACAGGAGGATACGCAGTATTTT. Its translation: CASSEQEDTQYF.

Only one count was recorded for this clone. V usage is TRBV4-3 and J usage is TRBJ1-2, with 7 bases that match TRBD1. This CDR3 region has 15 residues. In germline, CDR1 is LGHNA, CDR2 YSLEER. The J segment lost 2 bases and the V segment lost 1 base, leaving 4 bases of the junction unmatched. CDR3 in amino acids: CASSQGTGVNYGYTF. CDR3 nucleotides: TGCGCCAGCAGCCAAGGTACAGGGGTAAACTATGGCTACACCTTC.

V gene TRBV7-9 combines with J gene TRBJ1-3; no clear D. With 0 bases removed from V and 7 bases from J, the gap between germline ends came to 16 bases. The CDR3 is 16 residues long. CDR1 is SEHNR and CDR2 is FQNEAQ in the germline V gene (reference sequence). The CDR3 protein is CASSLAAGPSANTIYF. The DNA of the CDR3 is TGTGCCAGCAGCTTAGCGGCCGGGCCCTCGGCGAACACCATATATTTT.

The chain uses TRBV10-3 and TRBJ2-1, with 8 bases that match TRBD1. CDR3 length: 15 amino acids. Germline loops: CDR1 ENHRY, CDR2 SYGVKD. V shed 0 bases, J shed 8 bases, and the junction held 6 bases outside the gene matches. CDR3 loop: CAISESTDRGDEQFF. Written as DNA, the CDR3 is TGTGCCATCAGTGAGTCCACCGACAGGGGCGATGAGCAGTTCTTC.

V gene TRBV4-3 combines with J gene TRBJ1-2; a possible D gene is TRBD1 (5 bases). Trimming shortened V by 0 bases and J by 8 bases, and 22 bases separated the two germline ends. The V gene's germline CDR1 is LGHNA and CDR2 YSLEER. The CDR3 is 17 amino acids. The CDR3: CASSQDGLGQGPRGYTF. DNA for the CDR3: TGCGCCAGCAGCCAAGATGGTCTCGGGCAGGGCCCGAGAGGCTACACCTTC.

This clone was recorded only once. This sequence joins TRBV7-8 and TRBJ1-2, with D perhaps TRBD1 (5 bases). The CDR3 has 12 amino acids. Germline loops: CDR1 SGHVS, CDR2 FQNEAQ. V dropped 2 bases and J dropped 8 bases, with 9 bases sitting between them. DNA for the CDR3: TGTGCCAGCAGCTTACAGGGATACGGCTACACCTTC. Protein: CASSLQGYGYTF.

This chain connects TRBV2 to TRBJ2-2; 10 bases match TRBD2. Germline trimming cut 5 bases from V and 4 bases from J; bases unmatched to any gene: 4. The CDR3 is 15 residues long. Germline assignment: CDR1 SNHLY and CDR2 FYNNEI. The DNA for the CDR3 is TGTGCCAGCAGTCTAGCGGGGGACGTCACCGGGGAGCTGTTTTTT. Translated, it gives CASSLAGDVTGELFF.

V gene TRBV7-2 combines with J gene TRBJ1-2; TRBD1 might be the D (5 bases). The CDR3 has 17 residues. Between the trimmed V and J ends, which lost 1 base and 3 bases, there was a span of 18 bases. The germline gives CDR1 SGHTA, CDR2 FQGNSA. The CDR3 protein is CASSLERSGVWYYGYTF. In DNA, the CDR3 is TGTGCCAGCAGCTTAGAGCGCTCGGGGGTTTGGTACTATGGCTACACCTTC.

CDR3 sequence reads: CASSSDFTDTQYF. CDR3 DNA sequence: TGTGCCAGCAGTTCGGACTTTACAGATACGCAGTATTTT. The V and J genes are TRBV28 and TRBJ2-3, with a possible D match to TRBD2 (5 bases). V lost 4 bases and J lost 3, with 8 bases in between. Germline V gene lookup returns CDR1 MDHEN and CDR2 SYDVKM. This CDR3 is built from 13 residues.

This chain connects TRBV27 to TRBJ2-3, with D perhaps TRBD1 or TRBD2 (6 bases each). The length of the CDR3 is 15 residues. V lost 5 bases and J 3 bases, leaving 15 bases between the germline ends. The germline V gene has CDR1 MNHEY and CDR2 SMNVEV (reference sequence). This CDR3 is CASSPSSGATDTQYF. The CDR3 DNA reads TGTGCCAGCAGTCCCTCCTCGGGGGCAACAGATACGCAGTATTTT.

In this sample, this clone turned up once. CDR3 region: CASKVRTATNEKLFF. CDR3 DNA sequence: TGTGCCAGCAAAGTTCGCACAGCAACTAATGAAAAACTGTTTTTT. The chain uses TRBV6-1 and TRBJ1-4; D unclear. Trimming took 7 bases from V and 0 from J, leaving 12 bases between them. Per germline, CDR1 MNHNS and CDR2 SASEGT. The CDR3 has 15 residues.

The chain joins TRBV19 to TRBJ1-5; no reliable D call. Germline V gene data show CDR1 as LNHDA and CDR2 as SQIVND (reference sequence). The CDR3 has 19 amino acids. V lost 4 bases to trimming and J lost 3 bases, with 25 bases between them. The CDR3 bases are TGTGCCAGTAGTACCACCTGGTCAGCGCGGGGAACCGCCAATCAGCCCCAGCATTTT. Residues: CASSTTWSARGTANQPQHF.

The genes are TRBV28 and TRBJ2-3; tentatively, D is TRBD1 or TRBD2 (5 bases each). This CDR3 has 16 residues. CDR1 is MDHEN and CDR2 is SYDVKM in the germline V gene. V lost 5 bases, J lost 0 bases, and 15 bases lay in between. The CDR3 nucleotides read TGTGCCAGCAGTCCCTTGGGGGTTTTCAGCACAGATACGCAGTATTTT. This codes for CASSPLGVFSTDTQYF.

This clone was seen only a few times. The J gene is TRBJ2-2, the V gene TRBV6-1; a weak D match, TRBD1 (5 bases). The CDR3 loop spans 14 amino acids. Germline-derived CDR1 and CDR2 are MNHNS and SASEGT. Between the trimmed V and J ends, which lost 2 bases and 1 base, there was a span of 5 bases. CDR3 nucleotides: TGTGCCAGCAGTGAACAGGGGAACACCGGGGAGCTGTTTTTT. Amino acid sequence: CASSEQGNTGELFF.

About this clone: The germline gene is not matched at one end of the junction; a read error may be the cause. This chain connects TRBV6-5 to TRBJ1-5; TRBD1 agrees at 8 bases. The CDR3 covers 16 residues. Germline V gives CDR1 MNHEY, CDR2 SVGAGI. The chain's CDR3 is CASSYYEPGGNQPQHF. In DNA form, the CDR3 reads TGTGCCAGCAGTTACTACGAACCAGGGGGCAACCAGCCCCAGCATTTT.

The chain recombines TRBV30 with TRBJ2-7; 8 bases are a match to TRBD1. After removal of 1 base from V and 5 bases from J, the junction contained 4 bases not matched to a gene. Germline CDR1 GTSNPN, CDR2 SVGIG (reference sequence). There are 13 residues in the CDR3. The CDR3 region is CAWSDGQGDEQYF. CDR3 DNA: TGTGCCTGGAGTGATGGACAGGGTGACGAGCAGTACTTC. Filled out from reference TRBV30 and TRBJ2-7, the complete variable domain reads SQTIHQWPATLVQPVGSPLSLECTVEGTSNPNLYWYRQAAGRGLQLLFYSVGIGQISSEVPQNLSASRPQDRQFILSSKKLLLSDSGFYLCAWSDGQGDEQYFGPGTRLTVT.

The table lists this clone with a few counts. The CDR3 sequence: CASKGGLYSYNEQFF. CDR3 coding DNA: TGTGCCAGCAAGGGGGGCCTTTACTCCTACAATGAGCAGTTCTTC. This chain uses TRBV28 with TRBJ2-1; D may match TRBD1 or TRBD2 (6 bases each). Trimming took 7 bases from V and 0 from J, leaving 13 bases between them. The CDR3 extends over 15 amino acids. CDR1 MDHEN and CDR2 SYDVKM come from the germline V gene. Based on the CDR3 plus reference TRBV28 and TRBJ2-1, the full variable domain is DVKVTQSSRYLVKRTGEKVFLECVQDMDHENMFWYRQDPGLGLRLIYFSYDVKMKEKGDIPEGYSVSREKKERFSLILESASTNQTSMYLCASKGGLYSYNEQFFGPGTRLTVL.

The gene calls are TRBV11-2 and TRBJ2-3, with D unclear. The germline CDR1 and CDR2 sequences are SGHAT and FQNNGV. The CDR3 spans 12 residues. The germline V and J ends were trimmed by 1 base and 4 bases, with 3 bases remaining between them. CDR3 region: CASSLAADTQYF. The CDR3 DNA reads TGTGCCAGCAGCTTAGCGGCAGATACGCAGTATTTT.

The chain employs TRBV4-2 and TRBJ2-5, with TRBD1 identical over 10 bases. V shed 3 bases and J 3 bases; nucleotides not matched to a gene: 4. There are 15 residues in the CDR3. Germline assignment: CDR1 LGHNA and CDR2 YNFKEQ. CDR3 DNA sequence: TGTGCCAGCAGCCAGGATGGGACAGGGGAAGAGACCCAGTACTTC. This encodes CASSQDGTGEETQYF.

In nucleotides, the CDR3 is TGTGCCAGCAGCTTCATACTTAGCTCGAGAGAAAACTATAATTCACCCCTCCACTTT. Amino acid sequence: CASSFILSSRENYNSPLHF. The chain combines TRBV11-2 with TRBJ1-6; D is uncertain. The CDR3 has 19 residues. Per the germline V gene, CDR1 is SGHAT and CDR2 is FQNNGV. Trimming left V 3 bases short and J 3 bases short, with 21 bases between.

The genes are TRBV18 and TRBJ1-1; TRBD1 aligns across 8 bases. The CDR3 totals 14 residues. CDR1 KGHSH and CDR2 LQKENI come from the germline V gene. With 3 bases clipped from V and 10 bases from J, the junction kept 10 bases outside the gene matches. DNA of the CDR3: TGTGCCAGCTCACCCCCTGGACAGGGCTCGGGAGCTTTCTTT. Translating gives CASSPPGQGSGAFF.

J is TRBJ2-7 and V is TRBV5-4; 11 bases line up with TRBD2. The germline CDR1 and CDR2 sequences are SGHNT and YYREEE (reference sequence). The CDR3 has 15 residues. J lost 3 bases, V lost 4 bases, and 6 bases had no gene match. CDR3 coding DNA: TGTGCCAGCAGCAGCAAGGGACTAGCGGACTACGAGCAGTACTTC. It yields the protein CASSSKGLADYEQYF.

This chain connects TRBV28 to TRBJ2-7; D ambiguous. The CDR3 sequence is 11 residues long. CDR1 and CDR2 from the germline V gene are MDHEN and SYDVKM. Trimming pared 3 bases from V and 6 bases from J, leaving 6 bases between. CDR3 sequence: CASSFDFEQYF. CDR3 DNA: TGTGCCAGCAGTTTTGACTTCGAGCAGTACTTC.